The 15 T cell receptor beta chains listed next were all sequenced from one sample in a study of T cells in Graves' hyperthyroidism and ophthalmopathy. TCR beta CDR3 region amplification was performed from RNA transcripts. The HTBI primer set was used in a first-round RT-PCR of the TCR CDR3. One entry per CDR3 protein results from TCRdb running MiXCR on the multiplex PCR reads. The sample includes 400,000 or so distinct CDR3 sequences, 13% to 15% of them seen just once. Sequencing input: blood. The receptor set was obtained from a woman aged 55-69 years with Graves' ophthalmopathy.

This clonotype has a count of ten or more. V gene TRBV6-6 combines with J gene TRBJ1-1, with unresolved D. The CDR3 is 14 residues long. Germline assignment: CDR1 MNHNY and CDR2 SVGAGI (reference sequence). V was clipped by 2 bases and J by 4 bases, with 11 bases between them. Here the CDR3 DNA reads TGTGCCAGCAGTTACCGGCAGCCAGGCACTGAAGCTTTCTTT. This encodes CASSYRQPGTEAFF.

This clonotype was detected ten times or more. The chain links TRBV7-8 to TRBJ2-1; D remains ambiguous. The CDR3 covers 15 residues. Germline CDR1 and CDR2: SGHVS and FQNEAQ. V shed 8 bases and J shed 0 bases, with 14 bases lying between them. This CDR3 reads CASLRWANSYNEQFF. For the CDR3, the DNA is TGTGCCAGCTTACGGTGGGCTAACTCCTACAATGAGCAGTTCTTC.

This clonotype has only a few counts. As DNA, the CDR3 is TGTGCCAGCAGCCCAGACAGGACCGCAACTAATGAAAAACTGTTTTTT. Translation: CASSPDRTATNEKLFF. J is TRBJ1-4 and V is TRBV28; tentative D call: TRBD1 (6 bases). V lost 6 bases and J lost 0, with 14 bases in between. This CDR3 region has 16 residues. Germline assignment: CDR1 MDHEN and CDR2 SYDVKM.

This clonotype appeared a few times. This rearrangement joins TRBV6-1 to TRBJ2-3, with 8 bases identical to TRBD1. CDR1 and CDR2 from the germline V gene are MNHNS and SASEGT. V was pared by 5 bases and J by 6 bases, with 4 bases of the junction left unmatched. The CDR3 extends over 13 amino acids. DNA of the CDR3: TGTGCCAGCAGTCGCTACAGGGGGGATACGCAGTATTTT. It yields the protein CASSRYRGDTQYF.

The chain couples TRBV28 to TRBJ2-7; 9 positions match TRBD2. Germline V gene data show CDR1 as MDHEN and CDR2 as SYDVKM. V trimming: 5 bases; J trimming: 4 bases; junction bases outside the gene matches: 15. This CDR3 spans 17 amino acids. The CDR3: CASSTRRTAGGSYEQYF. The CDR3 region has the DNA TGTGCCAGCAGTACCCGGAGGACAGCGGGAGGCTCTTACGAGCAGTACTTC.

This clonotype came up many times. CDR3 nucleotide sequence: TGTGCCAGCAGCCAAGATCCTACAGGGACAGAGACCCAGTACTTC. This sequence encodes CASSQDPTGTETQYF. V gene TRBV3-1 combines with J gene TRBJ2-5, with a possible D match to TRBD1 (6 bases). Germline CDR1 is LGHDT and CDR2 is YNNKEL (reference sequence). The ends were cut back, 0 bases at V and 4 bases at J, with 12 bases in the middle. There are 15 residues in the CDR3.

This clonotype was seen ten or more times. The CDR3 region is CASSLGGGKNGYTF. CDR3 coding DNA: TGCGCCAGCAGCTTGGGCGGCGGCAAAAATGGCTACACCTTC. The chain is built from TRBV5-1 and TRBJ1-2; no clear D. There are 14 residues in the CDR3. Germline loops: CDR1 SGHRS, CDR2 YFSETQ. Deletions cut 0 bases from V and 6 bases from J, with 12 bases between. The full variable domain, with the rest looked up from reference TRBV5-1 and TRBJ1-2, is KAGVTQTPRYLIKTRGQQVTLSCSPISGHRSVSWYQQTPGQGLQFLFEYFSETQRNKGNFPGRFSGRQFSNSRSEMNVSTLELGDSALYLCASSLGGGKNGYTFGSGTRLTVV.

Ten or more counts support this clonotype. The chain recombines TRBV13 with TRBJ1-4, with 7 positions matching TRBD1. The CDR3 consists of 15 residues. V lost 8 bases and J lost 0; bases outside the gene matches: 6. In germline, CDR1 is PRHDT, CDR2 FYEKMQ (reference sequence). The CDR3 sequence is CASSSDRATNEKLFF. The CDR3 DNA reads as TGTGCCAGCTCCTCCGACAGGGCAACTAATGAAAAACTGTTTTTT.

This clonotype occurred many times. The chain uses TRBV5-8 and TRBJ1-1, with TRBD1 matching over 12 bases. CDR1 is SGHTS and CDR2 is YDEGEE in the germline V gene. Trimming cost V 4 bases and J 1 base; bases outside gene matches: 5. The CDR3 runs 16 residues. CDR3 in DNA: TGTGCCAGCAGCAACCGGGACAGGGGGCGGAACACTGAAGCTTTCTTT. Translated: CASSNRDRGRNTEAFF.

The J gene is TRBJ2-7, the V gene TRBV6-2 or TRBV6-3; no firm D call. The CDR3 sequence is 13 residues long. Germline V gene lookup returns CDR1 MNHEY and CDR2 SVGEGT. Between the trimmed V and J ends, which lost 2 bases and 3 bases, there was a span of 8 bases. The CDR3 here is CASSYPPGYEQYF. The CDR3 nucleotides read TGTGCCAGCAGTTACCCGCCCGGCTACGAGCAGTACTTC.

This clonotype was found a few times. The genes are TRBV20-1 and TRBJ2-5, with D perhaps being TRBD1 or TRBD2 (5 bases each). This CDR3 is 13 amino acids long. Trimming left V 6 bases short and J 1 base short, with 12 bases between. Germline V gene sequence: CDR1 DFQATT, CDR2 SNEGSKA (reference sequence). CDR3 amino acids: CSATGAPQETQYF. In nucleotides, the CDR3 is TGCAGTGCAACCGGGGCGCCCCAAGAGACCCAGTACTTC.

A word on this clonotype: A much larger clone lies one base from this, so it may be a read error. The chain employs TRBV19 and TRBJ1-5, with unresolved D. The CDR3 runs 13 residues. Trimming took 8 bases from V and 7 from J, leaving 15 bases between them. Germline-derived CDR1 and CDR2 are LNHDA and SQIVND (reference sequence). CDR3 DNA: TGTGCCAGTGGTGGCCGCCGAGTCCAGCCCCAGCATTTT. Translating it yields CASGGRRVQPQHF.

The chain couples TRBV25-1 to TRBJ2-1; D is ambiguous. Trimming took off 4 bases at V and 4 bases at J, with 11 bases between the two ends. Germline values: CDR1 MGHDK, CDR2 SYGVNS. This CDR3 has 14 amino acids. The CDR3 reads CASSVPGSYNEQFF. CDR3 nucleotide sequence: TGTGCCAGCAGTGTCCCGGGTTCTTACAATGAGCAGTTCTTC.

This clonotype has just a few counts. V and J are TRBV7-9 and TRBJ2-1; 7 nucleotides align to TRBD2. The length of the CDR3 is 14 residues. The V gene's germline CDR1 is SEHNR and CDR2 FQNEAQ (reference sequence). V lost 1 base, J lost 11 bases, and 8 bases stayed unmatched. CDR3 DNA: TGTGCCAGCAGCTTAGGGGCGGGGCGGGAGAAGCAGTTCTTC. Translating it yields CASSLGAGREKQFF.

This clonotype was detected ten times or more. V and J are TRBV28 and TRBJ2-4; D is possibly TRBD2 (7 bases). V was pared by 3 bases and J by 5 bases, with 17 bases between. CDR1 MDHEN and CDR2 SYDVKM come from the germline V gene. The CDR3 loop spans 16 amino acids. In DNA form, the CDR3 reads TGTGCCAGCAGTTTGTTAGTCTCCGGGGGGCAAAACATTCAGTACTTC. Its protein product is CASSLLVSGGQNIQYF. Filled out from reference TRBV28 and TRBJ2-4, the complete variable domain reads DVKVTQSSRYLVKRTGEKVFLECVQDMDHENMFWYRQDPGLGLRLIYFSYDVKMKEKGDIPEGYSVSREKKERFSLILESASTNQTSMYLCASSLLVSGGQNIQYFGAGTRLSVL.